Given below is one TCR beta chain in context. The germline V gene has CDR1 MDHEN and CDR2 SYDVKM. The CDR3 loop spans 14 amino acids. V was cut by 5 bases and J by 8 bases, with 18 bases left in between. This sample stems from a study of OX40 agonist ivuxolimab in advanced cancers. Measured with immunoSEQ multiplex PCR; TCRdb has only the in-frame clones, and not every one. The sample lists tens of thousands of clones, about 90% occurring once. Autoimmune disease history or systemic immunosuppression was exclusionary. This chain connects TRBV28 to TRBJ1-1; possibly TRBD1 for D (5 bases). This sequence originates from an adult with an advanced solid tumor such as melanoma, head and neck, liver or kidney cancer. The source material was CD4+ or CD8+ T cells sorted from blood, sampled in a trial of the OX40 agonist ivuxolimab. The CDR3 DNA reads TGTGCCAGCAGTCCGACCTGGGTGGGGCGAGAAGCTTTCTTT. This translates into CASSPTWVGREAFF. The full variable domain, with the rest looked up from reference TRBV28 and TRBJ1-1, is DVKVTQSSRYLVKRTGEKVFLECVQDMDHENMFWYRQDPGLGLRLIYFSYDVKMKEKGDIPEGYSVSREKKERFSLILESASTNQTSMYLCASSPTWVGREAFFGQGTRLTVV.